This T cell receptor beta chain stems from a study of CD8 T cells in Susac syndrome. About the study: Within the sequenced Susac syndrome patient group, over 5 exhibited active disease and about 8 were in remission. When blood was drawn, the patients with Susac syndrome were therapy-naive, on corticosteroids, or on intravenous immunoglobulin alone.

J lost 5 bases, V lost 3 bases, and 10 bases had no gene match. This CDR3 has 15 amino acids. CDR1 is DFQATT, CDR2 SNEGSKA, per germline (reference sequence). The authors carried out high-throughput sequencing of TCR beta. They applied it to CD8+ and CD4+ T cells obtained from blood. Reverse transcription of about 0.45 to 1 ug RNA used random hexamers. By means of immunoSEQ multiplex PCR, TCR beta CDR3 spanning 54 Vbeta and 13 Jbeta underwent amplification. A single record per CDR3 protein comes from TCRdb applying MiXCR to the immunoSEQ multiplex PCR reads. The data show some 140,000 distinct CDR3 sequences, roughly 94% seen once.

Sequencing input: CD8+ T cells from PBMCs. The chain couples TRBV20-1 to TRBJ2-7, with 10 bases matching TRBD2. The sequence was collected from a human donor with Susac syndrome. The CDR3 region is CSARGLATPGNEQYF. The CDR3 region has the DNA TGCAGTGCTAGGGGACTAGCGACCCCCGGGAACGAGCAGTACTTC.